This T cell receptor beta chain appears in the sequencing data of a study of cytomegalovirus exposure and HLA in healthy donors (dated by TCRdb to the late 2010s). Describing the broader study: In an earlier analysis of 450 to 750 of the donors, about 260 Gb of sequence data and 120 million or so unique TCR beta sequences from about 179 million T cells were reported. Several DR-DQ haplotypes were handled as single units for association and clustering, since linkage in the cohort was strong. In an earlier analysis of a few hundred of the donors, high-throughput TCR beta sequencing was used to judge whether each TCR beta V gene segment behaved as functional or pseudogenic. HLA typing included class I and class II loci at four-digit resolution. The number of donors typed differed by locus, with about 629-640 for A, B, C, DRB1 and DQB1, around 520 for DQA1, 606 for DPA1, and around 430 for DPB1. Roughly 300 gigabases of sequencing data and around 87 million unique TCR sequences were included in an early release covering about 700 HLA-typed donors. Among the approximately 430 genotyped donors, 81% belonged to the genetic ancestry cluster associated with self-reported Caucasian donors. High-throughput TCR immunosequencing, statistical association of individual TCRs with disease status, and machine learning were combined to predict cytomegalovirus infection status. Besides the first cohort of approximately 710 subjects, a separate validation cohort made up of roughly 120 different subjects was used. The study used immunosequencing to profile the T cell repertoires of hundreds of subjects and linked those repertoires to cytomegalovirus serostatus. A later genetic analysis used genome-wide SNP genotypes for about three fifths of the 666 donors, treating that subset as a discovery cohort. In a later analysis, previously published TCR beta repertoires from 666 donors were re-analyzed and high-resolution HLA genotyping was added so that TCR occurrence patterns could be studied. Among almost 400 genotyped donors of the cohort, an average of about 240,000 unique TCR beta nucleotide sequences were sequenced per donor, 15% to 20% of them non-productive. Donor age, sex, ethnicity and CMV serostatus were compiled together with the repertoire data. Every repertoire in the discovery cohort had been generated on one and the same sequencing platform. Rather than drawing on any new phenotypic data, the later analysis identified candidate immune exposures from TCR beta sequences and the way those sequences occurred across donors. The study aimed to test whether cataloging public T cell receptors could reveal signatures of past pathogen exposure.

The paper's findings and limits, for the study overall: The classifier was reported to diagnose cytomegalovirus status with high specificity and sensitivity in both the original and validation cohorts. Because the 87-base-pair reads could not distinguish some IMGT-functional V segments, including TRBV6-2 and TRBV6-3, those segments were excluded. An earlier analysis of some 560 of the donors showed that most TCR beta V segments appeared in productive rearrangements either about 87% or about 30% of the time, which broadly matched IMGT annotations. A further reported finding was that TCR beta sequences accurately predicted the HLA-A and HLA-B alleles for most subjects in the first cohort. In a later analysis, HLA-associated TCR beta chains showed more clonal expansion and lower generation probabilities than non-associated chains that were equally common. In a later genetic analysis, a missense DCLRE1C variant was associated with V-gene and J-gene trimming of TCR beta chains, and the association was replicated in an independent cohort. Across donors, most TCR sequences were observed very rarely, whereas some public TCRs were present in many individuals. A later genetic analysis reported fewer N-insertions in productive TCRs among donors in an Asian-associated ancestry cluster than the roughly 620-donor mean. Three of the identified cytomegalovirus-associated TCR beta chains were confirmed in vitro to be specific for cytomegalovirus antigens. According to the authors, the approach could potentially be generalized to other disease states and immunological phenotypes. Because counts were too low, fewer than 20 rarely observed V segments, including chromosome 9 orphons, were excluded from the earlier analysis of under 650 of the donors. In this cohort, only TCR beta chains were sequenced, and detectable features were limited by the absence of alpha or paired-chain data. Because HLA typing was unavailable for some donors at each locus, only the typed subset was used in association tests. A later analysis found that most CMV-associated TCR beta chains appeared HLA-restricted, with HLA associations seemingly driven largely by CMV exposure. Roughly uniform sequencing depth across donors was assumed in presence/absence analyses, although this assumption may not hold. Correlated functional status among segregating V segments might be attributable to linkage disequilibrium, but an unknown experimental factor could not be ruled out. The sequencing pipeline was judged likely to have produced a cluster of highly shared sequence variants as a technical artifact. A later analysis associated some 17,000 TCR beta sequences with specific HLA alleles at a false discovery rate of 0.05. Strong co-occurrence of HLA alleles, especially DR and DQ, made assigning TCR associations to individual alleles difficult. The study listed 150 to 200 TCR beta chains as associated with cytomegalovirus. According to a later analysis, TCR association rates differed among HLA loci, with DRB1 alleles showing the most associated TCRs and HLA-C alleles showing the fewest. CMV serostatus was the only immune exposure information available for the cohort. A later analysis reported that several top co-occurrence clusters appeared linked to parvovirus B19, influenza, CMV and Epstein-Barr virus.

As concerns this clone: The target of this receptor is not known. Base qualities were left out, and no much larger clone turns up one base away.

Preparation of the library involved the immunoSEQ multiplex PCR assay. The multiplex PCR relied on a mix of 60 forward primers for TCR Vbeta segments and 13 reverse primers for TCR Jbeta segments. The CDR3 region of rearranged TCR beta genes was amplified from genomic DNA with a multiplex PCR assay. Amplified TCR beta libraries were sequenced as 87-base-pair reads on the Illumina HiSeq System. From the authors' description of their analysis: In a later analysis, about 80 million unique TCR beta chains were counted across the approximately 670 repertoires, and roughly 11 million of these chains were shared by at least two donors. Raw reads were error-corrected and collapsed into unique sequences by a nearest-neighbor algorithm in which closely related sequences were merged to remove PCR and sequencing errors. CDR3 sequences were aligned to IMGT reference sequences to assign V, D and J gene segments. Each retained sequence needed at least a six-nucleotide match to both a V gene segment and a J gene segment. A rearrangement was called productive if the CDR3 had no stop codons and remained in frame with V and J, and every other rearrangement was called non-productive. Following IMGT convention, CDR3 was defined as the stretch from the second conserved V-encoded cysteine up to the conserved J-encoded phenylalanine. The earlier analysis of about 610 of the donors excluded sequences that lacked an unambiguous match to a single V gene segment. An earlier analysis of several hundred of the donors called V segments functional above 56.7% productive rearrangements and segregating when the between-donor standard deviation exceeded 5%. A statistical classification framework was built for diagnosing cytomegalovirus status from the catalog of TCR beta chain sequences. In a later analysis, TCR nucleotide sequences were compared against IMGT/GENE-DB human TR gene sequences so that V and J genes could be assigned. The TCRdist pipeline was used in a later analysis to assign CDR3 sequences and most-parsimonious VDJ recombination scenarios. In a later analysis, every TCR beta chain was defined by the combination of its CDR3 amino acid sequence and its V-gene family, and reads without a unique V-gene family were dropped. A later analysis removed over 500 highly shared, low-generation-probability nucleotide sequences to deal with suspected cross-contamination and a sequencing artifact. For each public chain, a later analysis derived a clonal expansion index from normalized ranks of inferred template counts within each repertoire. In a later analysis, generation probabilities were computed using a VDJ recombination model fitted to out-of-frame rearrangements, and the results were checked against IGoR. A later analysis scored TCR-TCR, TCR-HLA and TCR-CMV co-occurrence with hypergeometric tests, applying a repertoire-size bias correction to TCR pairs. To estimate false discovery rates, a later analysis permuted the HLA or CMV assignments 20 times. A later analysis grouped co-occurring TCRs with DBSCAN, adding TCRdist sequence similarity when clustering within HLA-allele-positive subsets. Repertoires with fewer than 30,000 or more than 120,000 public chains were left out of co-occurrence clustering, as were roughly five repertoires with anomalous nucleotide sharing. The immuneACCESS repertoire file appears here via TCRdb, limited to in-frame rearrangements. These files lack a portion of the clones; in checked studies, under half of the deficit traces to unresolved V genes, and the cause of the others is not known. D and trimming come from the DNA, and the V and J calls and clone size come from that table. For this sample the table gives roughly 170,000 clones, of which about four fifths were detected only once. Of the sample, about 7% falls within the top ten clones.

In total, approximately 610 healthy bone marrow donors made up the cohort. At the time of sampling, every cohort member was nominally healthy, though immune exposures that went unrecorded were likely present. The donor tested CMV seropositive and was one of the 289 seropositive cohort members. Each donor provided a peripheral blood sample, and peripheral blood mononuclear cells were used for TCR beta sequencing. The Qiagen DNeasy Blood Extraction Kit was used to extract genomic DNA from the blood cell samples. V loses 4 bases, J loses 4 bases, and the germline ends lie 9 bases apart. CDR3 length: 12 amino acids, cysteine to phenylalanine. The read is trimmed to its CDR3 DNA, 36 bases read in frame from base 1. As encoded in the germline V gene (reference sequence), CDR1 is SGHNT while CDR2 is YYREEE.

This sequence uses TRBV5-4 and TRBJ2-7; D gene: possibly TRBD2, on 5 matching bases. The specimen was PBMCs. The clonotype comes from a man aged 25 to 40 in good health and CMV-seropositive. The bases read TGTGCCAGCAGCAAAGAGGGTTACGAGCAGTACTTC. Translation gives CASSKEGYEQYF.